This entry lists 15 T cell receptor beta chains sequenced from one sample in a study of CXCR4 blockade with PD-1 therapy in pancreatic cancer. Sequenced by immunoSEQ multiplex PCR; TCRdb stores in-frame clones only, minus some. The sample holds roughly 840 clones; approximately 40% are singletons and the top ten take about an eighth. Sequences were obtained from tumor tissue. All receptors derive from a human donor with pancreatic ductal adenocarcinoma.

This clone was seen more than once but under ten times. V usage is TRBV5-1 and J usage is TRBJ1-1; D is perhaps TRBD1 (5 bases). CDR1 SGHRS and CDR2 YFSETQ come from the germline V gene. The V end was cut by 0 bases, the J end by 2 bases, with 11 bases between. The CDR3 spans 15 residues. CDR3 in DNA: TGCGCCAGCAGCTTGGAAGGCGACAGTAACACTGAAGCTTTCTTT. It codes for CASSLEGDSNTEAFF. Supplemented by reference TRBV5-1 and TRBJ1-1, the full variable domain reads KAGVTQTPRYLIKTRGQQVTLSCSPISGHRSVSWYQQTPGQGLQFLFEYFSETQRNKGNFPGRFSGRQFSNSRSEMNVSTLELGDSALYLCASSLEGDSNTEAFFGQGTRLTVV.

The chain couples TRBV19 to TRBJ1-1; D is perhaps TRBD1 (6 bases). V shed 6 bases and J shed 6 bases, with 17 bases lying between them. CDR3 size: 14 residues. Per the germline V gene, CDR1 is LNHDA and CDR2 is SQIVND (reference sequence). In DNA form, the CDR3 reads TGTGCCAGTAGCAGCTGGACAGCTGGGGCTGAAGCTTTCTTT. Its translation is CASSSWTAGAEAFF.

The V and J genes are TRBV19 and TRBJ1-3; D is unclear. Trimming pared 3 bases from V and 0 bases from J, leaving 9 bases between. CDR3 length equals 15 residues. The germline gives CDR1 LNHDA, CDR2 SQIVND (reference sequence). CDR3 protein: CASSIGSTSGNTIYF. The DNA for the CDR3 is TGTGCCAGTAGTATCGGTTCCACCTCTGGAAACACCATATATTTT. Using reference TRBV19 and TRBJ1-3 for the parts outside the CDR3, the full variable domain is DGGITQSPKYLFRKEGQNVTLSCEQNLNHDAMYWYRQDPGQGLRLIYYSQIVNDFQKGDIAEGYSVSREKKESFPLTVTSAQKNPTAFYLCASSIGSTSGNTIYFGEGSWLTVV.

The chain joins TRBV19 to TRBJ1-4, with 9 nucleotides matching TRBD1. The CDR3 has 13 amino acids. Unmatched junction bases numbered 7, after V lost 9 bases and J lost 8 bases. The germline V gene encodes CDR1 LNHDA and CDR2 SQIVND (reference sequence). The CDR3 sequence is CASRDRVIEKLFF. In nucleotides, the CDR3 is TGTGCCAGCCGGGACAGGGTAATCGAAAAACTGTTTTTT.

V gene TRBV18 combines with J gene TRBJ1-1; the D gene is possibly TRBD1 (5 bases). V was cut by 4 bases and J by 4 bases, with 10 bases left in between. This CDR3 has 13 residues. Germline CDR1 KGHSH, CDR2 LQKENI. The CDR3 sequence is CASSLGPGTEAFF. The CDR3, as DNA: TGTGCCAGCTCACTGGGACCGGGCACTGAAGCTTTCTTT.

This chain joins TRBV25-1 and TRBJ1-1, with D uncertain. CDR1 MGHDK and CDR2 SYGVNS come from the germline V gene. V lost 5 bases, J lost 0 bases, and 7 bases lay in between. The CDR3 covers 13 residues. The CDR3 loop reads CASSTFMNTEAFF. Written as DNA, the CDR3 is TGTGCCAGCAGTACCTTCATGAACACTGAAGCTTTCTTT.

The rearrangement links TRBV4-1 to TRBJ1-1, with unresolved D. The V gene lost 3 bases and the J gene lost 3 bases, with 8 bases spanning the gap. Germline values: CDR1 MGHRA, CDR2 YSYEKL. This CDR3 is 13 amino acids long. CDR3 region: CASSHVGDTEAFF. The CDR3 bases are TGCGCCAGCAGCCACGTTGGGGACACTGAAGCTTTCTTT.

This clone was counted a few times. The rearrangement links TRBV6-8 to TRBJ1-5; no firm D call. V lost 3 bases to trimming and J lost 5 bases, with 8 bases between them. The CDR3 is made up of 13 amino acids. The germline V gene has CDR1 MNHGY and CDR2 SAAAGT. This CDR3 is CASSYSNHQPQHF. In DNA form, the CDR3 reads TGTGCCAGCAGTTATTCGAACCATCAGCCCCAGCATTTT.

In its sample, this clone was seen a few times. The gene calls are TRBV11-3 and TRBJ2-3; 8 nucleotides agree with TRBD2. This CDR3 is 16 amino acids long. V was pared by 2 bases and J by 4 bases, with 8 bases of the junction left unmatched. The germline CDR1 and CDR2 sequences are SGHNT and YENEEA. CDR3 nucleotides: TGTGCCAGCAGCTTACGTCCAGCGGGAGTGGCAGATACGCAGTATTTT. Protein product: CASSLRPAGVADTQYF.

This clone is deemed large (0.1 to 1%). The chain joins TRBV9 to TRBJ2-5; D might be TRBD1 or TRBD2, each matching 5 bases. V was cut by 4 bases and J by 5 bases, with 12 bases left in between. Germline V lookup: CDR1 SGDLS, CDR2 YYNGEE. The CDR3 has 13 amino acids. The CDR3 spells CASSSLGVETQYF. In nucleotides, the CDR3 is TGTGCCAGCAGCTCGCTGGGGGTGGAGACCCAGTACTTC.

By proportion, this clone is large. This chain joins TRBV19 and TRBJ2-4; 8 bases align to TRBD2. The junction had 11 bases not matched to a gene; V was cut back by 5 bases and J by 2 bases. The germline gives CDR1 LNHDA, CDR2 SQIVND (reference sequence). This CDR3 has 17 amino acids. This CDR3 is CASSVQGTSGPKNIQYF. The CDR3 region has the DNA TGTGCCAGTAGTGTACAGGGCACTAGCGGCCCCAAAAACATTCAGTACTTC. Supplemented by reference TRBV19 and TRBJ2-4, the full variable domain reads DGGITQSPKYLFRKEGQNVTLSCEQNLNHDAMYWYRQDPGQGLRLIYYSQIVNDFQKGDIAEGYSVSREKKESFPLTVTSAQKNPTAFYLCASSVQGTSGPKNIQYFGAGTRLSVL.

The genes are TRBV6-8 and TRBJ1-6; unclear D gene. The V end was cut by 10 bases, the J end by 0 bases, with 10 bases between. Germline loops: CDR1 MNHGY, CDR2 SAAAGT. The CDR3 spans 14 residues. The CDR3 DNA reads TGTGCCATCAGCCAGAGCTCCTATAATTCACCCCTCCACTTT. Translating gives CAISQSSYNSPLHF.

This clone came up a few times. The chain is built from TRBV9 and TRBJ2-1; the D gene could be TRBD1 or TRBD2 (5 bases each). The CDR3 consists of 16 residues. V lost 0 bases and J lost 4, with 14 bases in between. Germline lookup yields CDR1 SGDLS and CDR2 YYNGEE. The DNA of the CDR3 is TGTGCCAGCAGCGTAGGAGGGCAGGGAAGGTACAATGAGCAGTTCTTC. This translates into CASSVGGQGRYNEQFF.

This clone was detected a few times. The J gene is TRBJ2-2, the V gene TRBV11-3, with 7 bases aligning to TRBD2. From germline, CDR1 is SGHNT and CDR2 YENEEA. V was clipped by 7 bases and J by 4 bases; unmatched bases: 6. The CDR3 is 14 amino acids. The CDR3 region has the DNA TGTGCCAGCAAGGCGGGAGCGGGCACCGGGGAGCTGTTTTTT. It is translated as CASKAGAGTGELFF. Together with reference TRBV11-3 and TRBJ2-2, the CDR3 gives the full variable domain: EAGVVQSPRYKIIEKKQPVAFWCNPISGHNTLYWYLQNLGQGPELLIRYENEEAVDDSQLPKDRFSAERLKGVDSTLKIQPAELGDSAVYLCASKAGAGTGELFFGEGSRLTVL.

In its sample, this clone was seen a few times. V is TRBV4-1 and J is TRBJ1-4; D perhaps matches TRBD1 (6 bases). Germline V lookup: CDR1 MGHRA, CDR2 YSYEKL. V was clipped by 0 bases and J by 5 bases, with 13 bases between them. The CDR3 runs to 16 residues. The CDR3 sequence is CASSQDNGQKNEKLFF. CDR3 in DNA: TGCGCCAGCAGCCAAGATAATGGACAGAAGAATGAAAAACTGTTTTTT.